This passage covers 21 T cell receptor beta chains from one sample sequenced in a study of control samples from healthy donors and cancer patients. Clones were sequenced by immunoSEQ multiplex PCR, and TCRdb holds only the in-frame ones, with some missing. This table holds about 35,000 clones, about 86% found once. Sequencing was performed on PBMCs. The receptors derive from a woman aged 40-49 years with lung cancer.

The chain is built from TRBV28 and TRBJ1-5; no reliable D call. The germline V gene has CDR1 MDHEN and CDR2 SYDVKM. Trimming took 5 bases from V and 2 from J, leaving 16 bases between them. This CDR3 has 16 residues. Here the CDR3 DNA reads TGTGCCAGCAGTCCGCCCAACATGGCGGGCAATCAGCCCCAGCATTTT. This encodes CASSPPNMAGNQPQHF.

The chain links TRBV6-2 or TRBV6-3 to TRBJ1-4, with 9 bases fitting TRBD1. Per germline, CDR1 MNHEY and CDR2 SVGEGT. CDR3 size: 16 residues. Unmatched junction bases numbered 9, after V lost 5 bases and J lost 5 bases. CDR3 coding DNA: TGTGCCAGCAGTGACCGGACAGGGGCTAAGAATGAAAAACTGTTTTTT. It yields the protein CASSDRTGAKNEKLFF.

This chain uses TRBV30 with TRBJ1-1; a weak D match, TRBD1 (5 bases). The CDR3 is made up of 13 amino acids. Germline V gene lookup returns CDR1 GTSNPN and CDR2 SVGIG (reference sequence). V lost 5 bases and J 1 base, leaving 11 bases between the germline ends. The DNA for the CDR3 is TGTGCCTGGGTAGGGGCGGGGAACACTGAAGCTTTCTTT. It encodes CAWVGAGNTEAFF.

J is TRBJ1-1 and V is TRBV3-1 (or the pseudogene TRBV3-2), with D hard to call. The V gene lost 1 base and the J gene lost 4 bases, with 10 bases spanning the gap. This CDR3 comprises 14 residues. Germline V gene data show CDR1 as LGHDT and CDR2 as YNNKEL (reference sequence). The CDR3 bases are TGTGCCAGCAGCCAAGGAGGCCGGGGCACTGAAGCTTTCTTT. It translates to CASSQGGRGTEAFF.

The V and J genes are TRBV10-3 and TRBJ2-2; D tentatively reads TRBD1 or TRBD2 (6 bases each). The CDR3 runs to 13 residues. CDR1 and CDR2 from the germline V gene are ENHRY and SYGVKD. Trimming removed 3 bases from V and 5 bases from J, with 7 bases in between. The CDR3 region is CAISEGGTGELFF. For the CDR3, the DNA is TGTGCCATCAGTGAAGGGGGGACCGGGGAGCTGTTTTTT.

This clone showed up just a few times. The chain links TRBV12-3 or TRBV12-4 to TRBJ2-7, with a tentative D call TRBD1 (6 bases). This CDR3 is 13 amino acids long. Trimming stripped 7 bases from V and 6 bases from J, with 16 bases between. CDR3 nucleotide sequence: TGTGCCAGCACCTCCCGGGACACCGGCGAGCAGTACTTC. Amino acids: CASTSRDTGEQYF.

This clone was picked up one time. The chain carries TRBV28 and TRBJ1-2; D is unresolved. Trimming pared 6 bases from V and 0 bases from J, leaving 23 bases between. CDR3 length: 18 residues. Looked up from germline, CDR1 is MDHEN and CDR2 is SYDVKM. CDR3 residues: CASSRALARRPPNYGYTF. The CDR3 nucleotides are TGTGCCAGCAGCCGGGCTTTGGCACGCAGGCCCCCTAACTATGGCTACACCTTC.

Only one count was recorded for this clone. The genes are TRBV7-2 and TRBJ2-5; D not certain. This CDR3 comprises 13 residues. The germline V gene has CDR1 SGHTA and CDR2 FQGNSA. The V gene lost 3 bases and the J gene lost 5 bases, with 10 bases spanning the gap. The CDR3 spells CASSFNPWETQYF. The DNA for the CDR3 is TGTGCCAGCAGCTTCAATCCTTGGGAGACCCAGTACTTC.

In its sample, this clone ranks as medium-sized. The gene calls are TRBV21-1 and TRBJ2-7; the table's TRBD2 call for D was not verified on the DNA. TRBV21-1 is a pseudogene locus. The CDR3 has 19 amino acids. CDR3 in DNA: TGTGCCAGCAGCAAACGACATCCTGGACTAGCGGGTGATTCCTACGAGCAGTACTTC. It codes for CASSKRHPGLAGDSYEQYF.

This clone was seen only once. The J gene is TRBJ1-2, the V gene TRBV7-2; D is perhaps TRBD1 (5 bases). Germline values: CDR1 SGHTA, CDR2 FQGNSA. Trimming shortened V by 5 bases and J by 4 bases, and 20 bases separated the two germline ends. CDR3 length equals 16 residues. CDR3 in amino acids: CASSPVETDLSYGYTF. In DNA form, the CDR3 reads TGTGCCAGCAGCCCCGTAGAGACAGACCTTTCCTATGGCTACACCTTC.

The CDR3, as DNA: TGTGCCAGCAGCCGACAGGGGGCAGATACGCAGTATTTT. It yields the protein CASSRQGADTQYF. The chain links TRBV4-2 to TRBJ2-3; 9 bases match TRBD1. V lost 4 bases to trimming and J lost 4 bases; unmatched junction nucleotides: 0. Germline V gene data show CDR1 as LGHNA and CDR2 as YNFKEQ. The CDR3 runs to 13 residues.

The CDR3 bases are TGTGCCAGCAGCGTAGAACTAGCGGGGGGGCCGAACGGGGAGCTGTTTTTT. It translates to CASSVELAGGPNGELFF. The gene calls are TRBV9 and TRBJ2-2, with TRBD2 matching 13 bases. V was pared by 0 bases and J by 7 bases, with 6 bases of the junction left unmatched. The length of the CDR3 is 17 residues. Germline CDR1 SGDLS, CDR2 YYNGEE.

The chain links TRBV12-5 to TRBJ2-1; D is unresolved. The CDR3 runs to 11 residues. The germline V gene has CDR1 LGHNT and CDR2 FRNRAP. V was pared by 2 bases and J by 6 bases, with 2 bases between. The chain's CDR3 is CASGLSNEQFF. Here the CDR3 DNA reads TGTGCTAGTGGTTTGTCCAATGAGCAGTTCTTC.

This clone was picked up one time. This sequence joins TRBV6-1 and TRBJ1-2; D is unclear. Trimming removed 3 bases from V and 7 bases from J, with 12 bases in between. The CDR3 runs to 13 residues. Germline V gene sequence: CDR1 MNHNS, CDR2 SASEGT. CDR3 sequence: CASSEMLRPGYTF. The CDR3 DNA reads TGTGCCAGCAGTGAGATGCTACGGCCTGGCTACACCTTC.

V usage is TRBV25-1 and J usage is TRBJ1-1, with 7 bases aligning to TRBD1. The length of the CDR3 is 14 residues. Per the germline V gene, CDR1 is MGHDK and CDR2 is SYGVNS. V shed 6 bases, J shed 1 base, and the junction held 5 bases outside the gene matches. The CDR3 loop is CASSQTGKNTEAFF. The DNA of the CDR3 is TGTGCCAGCAGCCAGACAGGGAAGAACACTGAAGCTTTCTTT.

The rearrangement links TRBV25-1 to TRBJ2-7; the D gene is possibly TRBD1 (6 bases). CDR3 length: 14 amino acids. Deletions cut 8 bases from V and 3 bases from J, with 17 bases between. The germline CDR1 and CDR2 sequences are MGHDK and SYGVNS. CDR3 DNA: TGTGCCAGCGGCCACAGGGAGCGAGACTACGAGCAGTACTTC. Its protein product is CASGHRERDYEQYF.

The chain combines TRBV7-8 with TRBJ1-5; TRBD1 agrees at 7 bases. J was trimmed by 6 bases and V by 5 bases; bases with no gene match: 4. The V gene's germline CDR1 is SGHVS and CDR2 FQNEAQ. The CDR3 runs 13 residues. CDR3 protein: CASSQDRVQPQHF. The CDR3, as DNA: TGTGCCAGCAGCCAAGACAGGGTTCAGCCCCAGCATTTT.

The CDR3 region is CASSAYPGQGGEKLFF. CDR3 in DNA: TGTGCCAGCAGCGCATACCCGGGACAGGGGGGCGAAAAACTGTTTTTT. The chain combines TRBV7-2 with TRBJ1-4; 11 bases line up with TRBD1. The junction had 10 bases not matched to a gene; V was cut back by 5 bases and J by 8 bases. The CDR3 is 16 amino acids. In germline, CDR1 is SGHTA, CDR2 FQGNSA.

This chain links TRBV19 with TRBJ1-1, with unresolved D. CDR3 length: 13 residues. V dropped 4 bases and J dropped 1 base, with 7 bases sitting between them. The V gene's germline CDR1 is LNHDA and CDR2 SQIVND (reference sequence). For the CDR3, the DNA is TGTGCCAGTAGTAGGTCTACGAACACTGAAGCTTTCTTT. Protein product: CASSRSTNTEAFF.

The V gene is TRBV7-3, the J gene TRBJ1-1, with D maybe TRBD1 (5 bases). The CDR3 spans 16 residues. Germline V gives CDR1 SGHTA, CDR2 FQGTGA. Trimming cost V 3 bases and J 1 base, with 15 bases left between them. The DNA for the CDR3 is TGTGCCAGCAGCTTGGGGCGCATAGGGACGAACACTGAAGCTTTCTTT. This encodes CASSLGRIGTNTEAFF.

The V and J genes are TRBV6-1 and TRBJ1-5; tentative D call: TRBD1 (5 bases). V lost 1 base and J 2 bases, leaving 12 bases between the germline ends. CDR3 length: 16 residues. Germline assignment: CDR1 MNHNS and CDR2 SASEGT. CDR3 region: CASSEGGGYGNQPQHF. DNA for the CDR3: TGTGCCAGCAGTGAAGGCGGGGGGTATGGCAATCAGCCCCAGCATTTT.